The 22 T cell receptor beta chains below come from one sample, sequenced in a study of T-cell reconstitution after alpha-beta-depleted transplantation in children. Molecular barcoding with unique molecular identifiers was used for the TCRbeta library. TCRdb reprocessed the PCR reads via MiXCR and lists one record per CDR3 protein. This sample has some 490,000 distinct CDR3 sequences, with around 13% found just once. The material was PBMCs from the stem cell graft donor, obtained from the stem cell graft. Every receptor here comes from a human donor who donated a stem cell graft to a child with combined immunodeficiency.

In its sample, this clonotype was seen a few times. The chain has TRBV24-1 and TRBJ1-1, with D uncertain. Germline lookup yields CDR1 KGHDR and CDR2 SFDVKD. The CDR3 totals 12 residues. Trimming removed 5 bases from V and 0 bases from J, with 3 bases in between. The CDR3 sequence: CATSVMNTEAFF. In DNA, the CDR3 is TGTGCCACCAGTGTCATGAACACTGAAGCTTTCTTT.

The V and J genes are TRBV5-1 and TRBJ2-1; TRBD2 matches at 8 bases. The CDR3 has 16 residues. Trimming removed 2 bases from V and 0 bases from J; junction bases left unmatched: 4. Per germline, CDR1 SGHRS and CDR2 YFSETQ. CDR3 in DNA: TGCGCCAGCAGCTTCCCAGCGGGAGTCTCCTACAATGAGCAGTTCTTC. The encoded protein is CASSFPAGVSYNEQFF.

This clonotype was detected many times. This chain joins TRBV20-1 and TRBJ2-3; 11 bases line up with TRBD2. The CDR3 totals 16 residues. V lost 3 bases, J lost 2 bases, and 7 bases stayed unmatched. Germline V gene lookup returns CDR1 DFQATT and CDR2 SNEGSKA (reference sequence). CDR3 amino acids: CSASPRLAGYTDTQYF. The DNA of the CDR3 is TGCAGTGCTAGTCCCAGACTAGCGGGATACACAGATACGCAGTATTTT.

This clonotype turned up a few times. This chain uses TRBV6-2 or TRBV6-3 with TRBJ1-5, with D uncertain. Germline CDR1 is MNHEY and CDR2 is SVGEGT. The CDR3 sequence is 14 residues long. V dropped 6 bases and J dropped 3 bases, with 12 bases sitting between them. CDR3 amino acids: CASSPQIFNQPQHF. The CDR3, as DNA: TGTGCCAGCAGCCCCCAAATCTTCAATCAGCCCCAGCATTTT.

In its sample, this clonotype was seen many times. The CDR3 DNA reads TGCGCCAGCAGCCCCCGGACTAGCGAAGCAGATACGCAGTATTTT. It codes for CASSPRTSEADTQYF. The chain joins TRBV5-1 to TRBJ2-3; 9 bases match TRBD2. V shed 4 bases and J 4 bases; nucleotides not matched to a gene: 7. Germline CDR1 and CDR2: SGHRS and YFSETQ. The CDR3 consists of 15 residues. The full variable domain, its missing parts supplied by reference TRBV5-1 and TRBJ2-3, is KAGVTQTPRYLIKTRGQQVTLSCSPISGHRSVSWYQQTPGQGLQFLFEYFSETQRNKGNFPGRFSGRQFSNSRSEMNVSTLELGDSALYLCASSPRTSEADTQYFGPGTRLTVL.

This clonotype was seen only a few times. The chain has TRBV29-1 and TRBJ2-7; maybe TRBD2 (6 bases). Between the trimmed V and J ends, which lost 5 bases and 1 base, there was a span of 6 bases. CDR1 SQVTM and CDR2 ANQGSEA come from the germline V gene. This CDR3 is 11 amino acids long. For the CDR3, the DNA is TGCAGCGTTCGGGAGTCCTACGAGCAGTACTTC. Its protein is CSVRESYEQYF.

There are a few counts of this clonotype. CDR3 protein: CASSQVGESSYNSPLHF. CDR3 DNA sequence: TGCGCCAGCAGCCAAGTAGGCGAGAGCTCCTATAATTCACCCCTCCACTTT. The chain couples TRBV4-3 to TRBJ1-6; D unresolved. Germline V gene lookup returns CDR1 LGHNA and CDR2 YSLEER. The germline V and J ends were trimmed by 1 base and 0 bases, with 10 bases remaining between them. CDR3 length: 17 amino acids.

The genes are TRBV27 and TRBJ1-1; perhaps TRBD1 as D (5 bases). CDR3 length equals 15 residues. Trimming removed 2 bases from V and 1 base from J, with 11 bases in between. Per the germline V gene, CDR1 is MNHEY and CDR2 is SMNVEV (reference sequence). This chain's CDR3 is CASSLRGQGNTEAFF. The CDR3 nucleotides read TGTGCCAGCAGTTTAAGAGGTCAGGGGAACACTGAAGCTTTCTTT.

The V call is TRBV27, the J call TRBJ2-1; tentatively, D is TRBD2 (6 bases). From germline, CDR1 is MNHEY and CDR2 SMNVEV (reference sequence). V was clipped by 0 bases and J by 5 bases, with 17 bases between them. This CDR3 comprises 17 residues. In DNA form, the CDR3 reads TGTGCCAGCAGTTTATCCCTAGCGCGGGGATACCACAATGAGCAGTTCTTC. Residues: CASSLSLARGYHNEQFF.

This clonotype was seen ten or more times. This chain uses TRBV5-1 with TRBJ1-1; D is uncertain. This CDR3 contains 12 residues. Trimming pared 0 bases from V and 6 bases from J, leaving 6 bases between. Germline assignment: CDR1 SGHRS and CDR2 YFSETQ. The CDR3 is CASSLVGSEAFF. The CDR3 DNA reads as TGCGCCAGCAGCTTGGTAGGGTCTGAAGCTTTCTTT. Supplemented by reference TRBV5-1 and TRBJ1-1, the full variable domain reads KAGVTQTPRYLIKTRGQQVTLSCSPISGHRSVSWYQQTPGQGLQFLFEYFSETQRNKGNFPGRFSGRQFSNSRSEMNVSTLELGDSALYLCASSLVGSEAFFGQGTRLTVV.

This clonotype was observed many times. The rearrangement joins TRBV12-3 or TRBV12-4 to TRBJ1-5; perhaps TRBD1 as D (5 bases). This CDR3 is 14 amino acids long. V shed 4 bases and J shed 7 bases, with 14 bases lying between them. The CDR3 DNA reads TGTGCCAGCAGTTCCGGGGGGTGGGAACAGCCCCAGCATTTT. Translated: CASSSGGWEQPQHF.

As regards this clonotype: It may be a read error: a sequence one base away is much more abundant. This chain joins TRBV5-1 and TRBJ2-7, with D perhaps matching TRBD2 (5 bases). The CDR3 extends over 15 amino acids. Germline V gene sequence: CDR1 SGHRS, CDR2 YFSETQ. Deletions cut 3 bases from V and 3 bases from J, with 16 bases between. CDR3 DNA sequence: TGCGCCAGCAGCTCCGACGGGGTTTCCCACTACGAGCAGTACTTC. The encoded protein is CASSSDGVSHYEQYF.

This clonotype was found a few times. V and J are TRBV13 and TRBJ2-1; no reliable D call. V lost 5 bases, J lost 10 bases, and 15 bases lay in between. This CDR3 region has 13 residues. Germline-derived CDR1 and CDR2 are PRHDT and FYEKMQ (reference sequence). This CDR3 reads CASSPPAAIEQFF. CDR3 nucleotides: TGTGCCAGCAGCCCCCCGGCGGCGATCGAGCAGTTCTTC.

This clonotype was observed a few times. The chain couples TRBV2 to TRBJ2-7, with 11 nucleotides matching TRBD2. Unmatched junction bases numbered 7, after V lost 4 bases and J lost 5 bases. The CDR3 runs 15 residues. Per the germline V gene, CDR1 is SNHLY and CDR2 is FYNNEI. The CDR3 DNA sequence: TGTGCCAGCAGTGCACTAGCGGGAGTCGGCCACGAGCAGTACTTC. It yields the protein CASSALAGVGHEQYF. The whole variable domain, remainder taken from reference TRBV2 and TRBJ2-7, is EPEVTQTPSHQVTQMGQEVILRCVPISNHLYFYWYRQILGQKVEFLVSFYNNEISEKSEIFDDQFSVERPDGSNFTLKIRSTKLEDSAMYFCASSALAGVGHEQYFGPGTRLTVT.

The chain links TRBV28 to TRBJ2-7; tentatively, D is TRBD1 or TRBD2 (5 bases each). The CDR3 contains 15 residues. V gave up 2 bases and J gave up 5 bases, with 16 bases separating them. The germline V gene has CDR1 MDHEN and CDR2 SYDVKM. CDR3 sequence reads: CASSLKGTGRNEQYF. Written as DNA, the CDR3 is TGTGCCAGCAGTTTAAAGGGGACCGGAAGAAACGAGCAGTACTTC.

In its sample, this clonotype was seen many times. The chain employs TRBV12-3 or TRBV12-4 and TRBJ2-3; 15 nucleotides agree with TRBD2. The trim removed 4 bases at V and 6 bases at J, leaving 2 bases unmatched. The CDR3 has 15 residues. The CDR3 nucleotides are TGTGCCAGCAGTTCCGGGACTAGCGGGAGGGATACGCAGTATTTT. Its translation: CASSSGTSGRDTQYF.

This clonotype was picked up many times. The chain employs TRBV6-5 and TRBJ2-6; 8 bases line up with TRBD1. Trimming at V came to 4 bases and at J to 1 base, leaving 6 bases not matched to a gene. The CDR3 loop spans 17 amino acids. CDR1 and CDR2 (germline): MNHEY, SVGAGI. Here the CDR3 reads CASSSWDRLSGANVLTF. CDR3 in DNA: TGTGCCAGCAGTTCATGGGACAGGCTTTCTGGGGCCAACGTCCTGACTTTC.

The chain employs TRBV10-3 and TRBJ2-3, with D unresolved. Trimming removed 4 bases at V and 9 bases at J, with 14 bases between. The CDR3 sequence is 13 residues long. Germline CDR1 and CDR2: ENHRY and SYGVKD. The CDR3 protein is CAISGLGGETQYF. The CDR3 DNA is TGTGCCATCAGTGGGTTGGGTGGAGAGACGCAGTATTTT.

This clonotype was observed a handful of times. This chain links TRBV29-1 with TRBJ1-1; possibly TRBD1 for D (6 bases). Germline loops: CDR1 SQVTM, CDR2 ANQGSEA. Trimming stripped 7 bases from V and 4 bases from J, with 13 bases between. The CDR3 sequence is 12 residues long. The chain's CDR3 is CSASPGVTEAFF. The CDR3 DNA follows: TGCAGCGCCTCTCCAGGGGTCACTGAAGCTTTCTTT.

CDR3 sequence: CSARPEGGTGVIMATGELFF. CDR3 sequence (DNA): TGCAGTGCTCGGCCAGAGGGGGGGACAGGGGTAATAATGGCCACCGGGGAGCTGTTTTTT. J is TRBJ2-2 and V is TRBV20-1; TRBD1 aligns across 10 bases. The junction had 22 bases not matched to a gene; V was cut back by 5 bases and J by 4 bases. The CDR3 sequence is 20 residues long. The germline CDR1 and CDR2 sequences are DFQATT and SNEGSKA (reference sequence).

This clonotype was found a few times. The chain is built from TRBV6-5 and TRBJ2-1; no reliable D call. Trimming removed 0 bases at V and 9 bases at J, with 12 bases between. This CDR3 has 14 amino acids. Germline lookup yields CDR1 MNHEY and CDR2 SVGAGI. The CDR3 here is CASSYSPGLGEQFF. CDR3 nucleotide sequence: TGTGCCAGCAGTTACTCACCGGGTTTGGGTGAGCAGTTCTTC.

This clonotype was observed a handful of times. The rearrangement links TRBV2 to TRBJ2-2; perhaps D is TRBD1 or TRBD2 (5 bases each). V was pared by 2 bases and J by 5 bases, with 21 bases between. The CDR3 has 18 amino acids. Germline loops: CDR1 SNHLY, CDR2 FYNNEI. CDR3 DNA sequence: TGTGCCAGCAGTGAAAACAGGATCAGCCTCTCGGGGACCGGGGAGCTGTTTTTT. The encoded protein is CASSENRISLSGTGELFF.